The 20 T cell receptor beta chains in this list originate from one sample, sequenced in a study of blood T cell repertoires in COVID-19. The protocol was immunoSEQ multiplex PCR, while the TCRdb copy is restricted to in-frame clones and leaves out a portion. The sample lists 250,000 to 350,000 clones; 87% were seen once. The sequencing sample was made of peripheral blood. These receptor sequences come from a woman in her fifties or sixties who had recovered from COVID-19.

The chain has TRBV6-2 or TRBV6-3 and TRBJ2-5; 8 bases match TRBD2. With V trimmed by 2 bases and J by 9 bases, 5 bases remained unmatched. The CDR3 is made up of 13 amino acids. Looked up from germline, CDR1 is MNHEY and CDR2 is SVGEGT. The CDR3 region has the DNA TGTGCCAGCAGTTACACGGGGGGGAGGTCCCAGTACTTC. This sequence encodes CASSYTGGRSQYF.

The chain recombines TRBV6-6 with TRBJ1-4; no clear D gene. The CDR3 consists of 15 residues. V was shortened by 2 bases and J by 7 bases, with 14 bases between the two germline ends. The germline CDR1 and CDR2 sequences are MNHNY and SVGAGI (reference sequence). In DNA form, the CDR3 reads TGTGCCAGCAGTTACCGAGGCGGGAGCAGTGAAAAACTGTTTTTT. Protein: CASSYRGGSSEKLFF.

The chain employs TRBV2 and TRBJ2-7, with 9 positions matching TRBD1. Looked up from germline, CDR1 is SNHLY and CDR2 is FYNNEI. The V gene end was trimmed by 6 bases and the J gene end by 3 bases; junction bases not matched to a gene: 15. The CDR3 loop spans 17 amino acids. CDR3 DNA sequence: TGTGCCAGCAGCTGGACATTCGGGACAGGGATCGGCTACGAGCAGTACTTC. It encodes CASSWTFGTGIGYEQYF.

This clone was observed a few times. The rearrangement joins TRBV18 to TRBJ2-7; 8 bases match TRBD1. The germline gives CDR1 KGHSH, CDR2 LQKENI. CDR3 length: 14 residues. V gave up 4 bases and J gave up 6 bases; unmatched junction bases: 8. CDR3 DNA: TGTGCCAGCTCACTAACAGGGGGTACCGGCGAGCAGTACTTC. Translating gives CASSLTGGTGEQYF.

The V call is TRBV28, the J call TRBJ1-5; D remains ambiguous. In germline, CDR1 is MDHEN, CDR2 SYDVKM. The V and J ends lost 7 bases and 2 bases respectively, with 12 bases between them. This CDR3 spans 14 amino acids. In DNA form, the CDR3 reads TGTGCCAGCATATTGAGGGTTGGCAATCAGCCCCAGCATTTT. Its translation is CASILRVGNQPQHF.

The chain recombines TRBV6-6 with TRBJ2-1; weak D call: TRBD2 (5 bases). Trimming shortened V by 4 bases and J by 5 bases, and 6 bases separated the two germline ends. Germline V gives CDR1 MNHNY, CDR2 SVGAGI (reference sequence). CDR3 length: 12 amino acids. In nucleotides, the CDR3 is TGTGCCAGCAGTTCCGGGAACAATGAGCAGTTCTTC. It yields the protein CASSSGNNEQFF.

V gene TRBV18 combines with J gene TRBJ1-1, with D maybe TRBD1 (5 bases). This CDR3 contains 19 residues. Trimming cost V 0 bases and J 5 bases, with 25 bases left between them. Per the germline V gene, CDR1 is KGHSH and CDR2 is LQKENI. CDR3 nucleotide sequence: TGTGCCAGCTCACCACCTCACCCGTTTCAGGGCAAGATGGTAACTGAAGCTTTCTTT. Encoded protein: CASSPPHPFQGKMVTEAFF.

The chain carries TRBV6-6 and TRBJ2-7, with 9 nucleotides matching TRBD1. V was clipped by 5 bases and J by 1 base; unmatched bases: 6. This CDR3 contains 15 residues. The germline V gene has CDR1 MNHNY and CDR2 SVGAGI (reference sequence). CDR3 protein: CASSPTGGDSYEQYF. The CDR3 DNA sequence: TGTGCCAGCAGTCCGACAGGGGGTGATTCCTACGAGCAGTACTTC.

This chain links TRBV27 with TRBJ2-1; 10 bases are a match to TRBD2. Trimming cost V 6 bases and J 4 bases; bases outside gene matches: 6. The germline V gene has CDR1 MNHEY and CDR2 SMNVEV (reference sequence). CDR3 length: 15 residues. Written as DNA, the CDR3 is TGTGCCAGCAGACCGGGACTAGCGTTTTACAATGAGCAGTTCTTC. It codes for CASRPGLAFYNEQFF.

The V gene is TRBV20-1, the J gene TRBJ2-7, with D perhaps matching TRBD1 (7 bases). Germline values: CDR1 DFQATT, CDR2 SNEGSKA (reference sequence). The CDR3 sequence is 15 residues long. V was shortened by 3 bases and J by 3 bases, with 18 bases between the two germline ends. The CDR3 DNA reads TGCAGTGCTAGTAGGTTGGGGGGACAGAACTACGAGCAGTACTTC. Encoded protein: CSASRLGGQNYEQYF.

The V call is TRBV27, the J call TRBJ2-7; TRBD2 matches 8 bases. Germline V gene sequence: CDR1 MNHEY, CDR2 SMNVEV (reference sequence). CDR3 length: 18 residues. The junction had 13 bases not matched to a gene; V was cut back by 0 bases and J by 3 bases. The CDR3 is CASSLSVGGDAWVYEQYF. The CDR3 nucleotides read TGTGCCAGCAGTTTATCAGTCGGGGGGGACGCTTGGGTCTACGAGCAGTACTTC.

J is TRBJ1-4 and V is TRBV7-2; 9 positions agree with TRBD1. The CDR3 totals 14 residues. The germline CDR1 and CDR2 sequences are SGHTA and FQGNSA. V lost 6 bases, J lost 6 bases, and 5 bases stayed unmatched. CDR3 residues: CASRTTGGDEKLFF. Here the CDR3 DNA reads TGTGCCAGCAGAACGACAGGGGGGGATGAAAAACTGTTTTTT.

V and J are TRBV6-6 and TRBJ2-6, with D perhaps matching TRBD1 (5 bases). The germline V and J ends were trimmed by 5 bases and 2 bases, with 19 bases remaining between them. The germline CDR1 and CDR2 sequences are MNHNY and SVGAGI (reference sequence). CDR3 size: 18 residues. CDR3 sequence: CASSPKGLSFAGANVLTF. The CDR3, as DNA: TGTGCCAGCAGTCCCAAGGGGTTAAGTTTCGCTGGGGCCAACGTCCTGACTTTC.

V is TRBV6-2 or TRBV6-3 and J is TRBJ2-1, with D possibly being TRBD2 (6 bases). V was pared by 4 bases and J by 12 bases, with 28 bases between. CDR3 size: 17 residues. CDR1 is MNHEY and CDR2 is SVGEGT in the germline V gene. CDR3 loop: CASSSNSLSGALRVQFF. CDR3 sequence (DNA): TGTGCCAGCAGTTCAAACTCCCTTAGCGGCGCCCTTCGAGTGCAGTTCTTC.

V usage is TRBV19 and J usage is TRBJ1-4; D is unresolved. Trimming stripped 4 bases from V and 14 bases from J, with 17 bases between. This CDR3 has 13 amino acids. Germline CDR1 LNHDA, CDR2 SQIVND (reference sequence). CDR3 loop: CASSTRNGYILFF. CDR3 DNA: TGTGCCAGTAGTACTCGTAACGGTTATATTCTGTTTTTT.

This clone was found once. The chain recombines TRBV3-1 (or the pseudogene TRBV3-2) with TRBJ2-1; D uncertain. Germline V lookup: CDR1 LGHDT, CDR2 YNNKEL (reference sequence). CDR3 size: 15 residues. V shed 0 bases and J shed 8 bases, with 14 bases lying between them. The CDR3 is CASSQDLTRIDEQFF. The CDR3 coding sequence is TGTGCCAGCAGCCAAGATCTAACGAGGATCGATGAGCAGTTCTTC.

The V and J genes are TRBV19 and TRBJ1-1; TRBD1 agrees at 8 bases. The CDR3 totals 14 residues. Unmatched junction bases numbered 0, after V lost 3 bases and J lost 0 bases. CDR1 LNHDA and CDR2 SQIVND come from the germline V gene (reference sequence). For the CDR3, the DNA is TGTGCCAGTAGTATGACAGGGGTGAACACTGAAGCTTTCTTT. Protein sequence: CASSMTGVNTEAFF. Based on the CDR3 plus reference TRBV19 and TRBJ1-1, the full variable domain is DGGITQSPKYLFRKEGQNVTLSCEQNLNHDAMYWYRQDPGQGLRLIYYSQIVNDFQKGDIAEGYSVSREKKESFPLTVTSAQKNPTAFYLCASSMTGVNTEAFFGQGTRLTVV.

The chain uses TRBV3-1 (or the pseudogene TRBV3-2) and TRBJ2-3; no reliable D call. Germline CDR1 and CDR2: LGHDT and YNNKEL (reference sequence). There are 13 residues in the CDR3. Between the trimmed V and J ends, which lost 8 bases and 4 bases, there was a span of 13 bases. CDR3 in amino acids: CASGPLTSDTQYF. The CDR3 DNA is TGTGCCAGCGGCCCTCTAACCTCAGATACGCAGTATTTT.

This rearrangement joins TRBV4-3 to TRBJ2-3, with 10 bases aligning to TRBD1. CDR1 LGHNA and CDR2 YSLEER come from the germline V gene. V lost 5 bases and J lost 4; bases outside the gene matches: 6. CDR3 length equals 15 residues. The CDR3 loop reads CASSSDRGHSDTQYF. In nucleotides, the CDR3 is TGCGCCAGCAGCTCCGACAGGGGGCACTCAGATACGCAGTATTTT.

This chain joins TRBV6-5 and TRBJ2-3; TRBD1 agrees at 7 bases. Per the germline V gene, CDR1 is MNHEY and CDR2 is SVGAGI. This CDR3 region has 15 residues. With 8 bases clipped from V and 2 bases from J, the junction kept 10 bases outside the gene matches. The CDR3 DNA follows: TGTGCCAGCTCGTTTGGGACAGTAGACACAGATACGCAGTATTTT. It yields the protein CASSFGTVDTDTQYF.